This passage covers 22 T cell receptor beta chains from one sample sequenced in a study of T cell repertoires in cytomegalovirus infection. MiXCR, applied by TCRdb to the reads, yields one record per CDR3 protein. This sample carries a few hundred thousand distinct CDR3 sequences, approximately 40% of them seen once, and the ten largest clones take around 48%. Antigens for these TCRs are unknown. Sample: cultured PBMCs, taken from culture after CMV antigen stimulation. These receptors were obtained from a human donor in good health (CMV status not recorded). Some clones in this sample may be carry-over from other donors' samples.

The CDR3 DNA reads TGTGCCAGCAGTTCCGTGGCTTCACTAGCGACCGAGCAGTACTTC. Translated: CASSSVASLATEQYF. The rearrangement uses TRBV12-3 or TRBV12-4 and TRBJ2-7; TRBD2 matches at 7 bases. The CDR3 is made up of 15 amino acids. V lost 4 bases and J lost 6; bases outside the gene matches: 12.

This clonotype was seen ten or more times. This chain links TRBV7-2 with TRBJ2-3, with D possibly TRBD1 on 5 matching bases. Deletions cut 3 bases from V and 1 base from J, with 8 bases between. This CDR3 contains 14 residues. The germline CDR1 and CDR2 sequences are SGHTA and FQGNSA. For the CDR3, the DNA is TGTGCCAGCAGCTTGTCCAGGGGCACAGATACGCAGTATTTT. It encodes CASSLSRGTDTQYF. The whole variable domain, filled in from reference TRBV7-2 and TRBJ2-3, reads GAGVSQSPSNKVTEKGKDVELRCDPISGHTALYWYRQSLGQGLEFLIYFQGNSAPDKSGLPSDRFSAERTGGSVSTLTIQRTQQEDSAVYLCASSLSRGTDTQYFGPGTRLTVL.

This clonotype has only a few counts. The J gene is TRBJ1-6, the V gene TRBV6-6, with unresolved D. The CDR3 spans 15 residues. V was pared by 7 bases and J by 14 bases, with 24 bases between. Germline V gene sequence: CDR1 MNHNY, CDR2 SVGAGI (reference sequence). DNA for the CDR3: TGTGCCAGCATTGGGTACCACCGGGGTACCTCAGCCCTCCACTTT. This sequence encodes CASIGYHRGTSALHF.

The chain couples TRBV12-3 or TRBV12-4 to TRBJ2-7, with 8 bases that match TRBD1. Losses at the gene ends were 5 bases for V and 5 bases for J; bases not matched to a gene: 14. This CDR3 comprises 16 residues. CDR3 residues: CASSPPLGQVPNEQYF. The CDR3 coding sequence is TGTGCCAGCAGTCCCCCCCTGGGACAGGTTCCCAACGAGCAGTACTTC.

This clonotype was detected many times. This chain uses TRBV7-2 with TRBJ1-1; the D gene is possibly TRBD1 (5 bases). The germline V gene has CDR1 SGHTA and CDR2 FQGNSA. Trimming took off 5 bases at V and 2 bases at J, with 9 bases between the two ends. The CDR3 has 13 amino acids. The CDR3 sequence is CASSVGHNTEAFF. CDR3 DNA: TGTGCCAGCAGCGTCGGACACAACACTGAAGCTTTCTTT.

The chain has TRBV28 and TRBJ1-5; no firm D call. The CDR3 runs 15 residues. Trimming stripped 7 bases from V and 6 bases from J, with 19 bases between. The germline gives CDR1 MDHEN, CDR2 SYDVKM. The CDR3 loop is CASTPYGGLSQPQHF. CDR3 in DNA: TGTGCCAGCACCCCTTACGGCGGGTTGAGTCAGCCCCAGCATTTT.

The V gene is TRBV4-1, the J gene TRBJ1-1, with a tentative D call TRBD1 (5 bases). Germline lookup yields CDR1 MGHRA and CDR2 YSYEKL. Trimming left V 0 bases short and J 7 bases short, with 6 bases between. The CDR3 is 12 residues long. This CDR3 reads CASSQEGVEAFF. CDR3 in DNA: TGCGCCAGCAGCCAAGAGGGGGTTGAAGCTTTCTTT.

The V and J genes are TRBV7-8 and TRBJ1-4; D call uncertain. V was cut by 1 base and J by 5 bases, with 11 bases left in between. The CDR3 runs 15 residues. Per germline, CDR1 SGHVS and CDR2 FQNEAQ. The CDR3 sequence: CASSLVGSENEKLFF. For the CDR3, the DNA is TGTGCCAGCAGCTTAGTAGGGTCCGAGAATGAAAAACTGTTTTTT. The full variable domain, rest sourced from reference TRBV7-8 and TRBJ1-4, is GAGVSQSPRYKVAKRGQDVALRCDPISGHVSLFWYQQALGQGPEFLTYFQNEAQLDKSGLPSDRFFAERPEGSVSTLKIQRTQQEDSAVYLCASSLVGSENEKLFFGSGTQLSVL.

The gene calls are TRBV7-2 and TRBJ2-3; D ambiguous. The CDR3 loop spans 14 amino acids. V was trimmed by 6 bases and J by 0 bases, leaving 10 bases between them. Germline CDR1 reads SGHTA; CDR2 reads FQGNSA. CDR3 nucleotide sequence: TGTGCCAGCAGGGCGCCAACTAGCACAGATACGCAGTATTTT. This gives the protein CASRAPTSTDTQYF.

V usage is TRBV5-4 and J usage is TRBJ2-1, with TRBD2 as a possible D gene (5 bases). Looked up from germline, CDR1 is SGHNT and CDR2 is YYREEE (reference sequence). The CDR3 spans 16 residues. Trimming left V 6 bases short and J 4 bases short, with 20 bases between. The CDR3 reads CASTPGRGSGYNEQFF. As DNA, the CDR3 is TGTGCCAGCACCCCTGGCCGGGGATCCGGGTACAATGAGCAGTTCTTC. Combining the CDR3 with reference TRBV5-4 and TRBJ2-1 gives the whole variable domain ETGVTQSPTHLIKTRGQQVTLRCSSQSGHNTVSWYQQALGQGPQFIFQYYREEENGRGNFPPRFSGLQFPNYSSELNVNALELDDSALYLCASTPGRGSGYNEQFFGPGTRLTVL.

The chain couples TRBV7-6 to TRBJ2-2; TRBD2 is a possible D gene (5 bases). Trimming shortened V by 8 bases and J by 6 bases, and 13 bases separated the two germline ends. Germline loops: CDR1 SGHVS, CDR2 FNYEAQ. This CDR3 has 13 amino acids. The CDR3 DNA reads TGTGCCAGCGCTAGCTTGGACTCCGGGGAGCTGTTTTTT. It translates to CASASLDSGELFF.

The V call is TRBV27, the J call TRBJ2-1; 12 positions agree with TRBD2. Germline lookup yields CDR1 MNHEY and CDR2 SMNVEV (reference sequence). V dropped 3 bases and J dropped 0; count of bases not matched to a gene: 12. This CDR3 contains 20 residues. The CDR3 DNA follows: TGTGCCAGCAGTTTTACCCTTTTTGGACTAGCGGGAAACTCCTACAATGAGCAGTTCTTC. Residues: CASSFTLFGLAGNSYNEQFF.

The chain combines TRBV19 with TRBJ1-6; TRBD1 is a possible D gene (5 bases). V lost 8 bases, J lost 9 bases, and 20 bases lay in between. Germline assignment: CDR1 LNHDA and CDR2 SQIVND (reference sequence). The CDR3 is made up of 15 amino acids. This CDR3 reads CASALPGTLASPLHF. The CDR3 nucleotides read TGTGCCAGTGCCCTCCCCGGGACTTTGGCTTCACCCCTCCACTTT. Full variable domain (missing parts from reference TRBV19 and TRBJ1-6): DGGITQSPKYLFRKEGQNVTLSCEQNLNHDAMYWYRQDPGQGLRLIYYSQIVNDFQKGDIAEGYSVSREKKESFPLTVTSAQKNPTAFYLCASALPGTLASPLHFGNGTRLTVT.

This chain connects TRBV9 to TRBJ2-1; perhaps D is TRBD1 or TRBD2 (6 bases each). V dropped 0 bases and J dropped 8 bases, with 9 bases sitting between them. From germline, CDR1 is SGDLS and CDR2 YYNGEE. The CDR3 is made up of 13 amino acids. CDR3 bases: TGTGCCAGCAGCGTAGGGGGGGCATATGAGCAGTTCTTC. It specifies CASSVGGAYEQFF.

The rearrangement links TRBV18 to TRBJ1-3; a weak D match, TRBD1 (5 bases). Germline CDR1 is KGHSH and CDR2 is LQKENI. CDR3 size: 14 residues. Trimming stripped 5 bases from V and 4 bases from J, with 12 bases between. For the CDR3, the DNA is TGTGCCAGCTCATCCGCGGGGCCCGGAAACACCATATATTTT. This encodes CASSSAGPGNTIYF.

This chain links TRBV4-2 with TRBJ1-3; tentatively, D is TRBD1 (5 bases). The CDR3 is 17 amino acids. Germline V CDR1 and CDR2: LGHNA, YNFKEQ. V was shortened by 1 base and J by 4 bases, with 17 bases between the two germline ends. The DNA for the CDR3 is TGTGCCAGCAGCCAAGGGTCCCGTGGGGGATCGGGAAACACCATATATTTT. Translated, it gives CASSQGSRGGSGNTIYF.

This clonotype was counted a few times. This chain joins TRBV4-1 and TRBJ2-2, with D unclear. The CDR3 extends over 14 amino acids. Trimming cost V 3 bases and J 5 bases, with 10 bases left between them. Per the germline V gene, CDR1 is MGHRA and CDR2 is YSYEKL. CDR3 DNA sequence: TGCGCCAGCAGCCACCAATGGGTAACCGGGGAGCTGTTTTTT. This codes for CASSHQWVTGELFF.

The V gene is TRBV11-2, the J gene TRBJ2-3, with 9 bases fitting TRBD2. Unmatched junction bases numbered 17, after V lost 5 bases and J lost 8 bases. This CDR3 contains 17 residues. Germline CDR1 and CDR2: SGHAT and FQNNGV. As DNA, the CDR3 is TGTGCCAGCAGCCATGGATCAGCGGGGGGTAGTTTGGCTACGCAGTATTTT. Translation gives CASSHGSAGGSLATQYF.

The chain uses TRBV6-6 and TRBJ2-3; 8 nucleotides agree with TRBD2. J lost 6 bases, V lost 4 bases, and 9 bases had no gene match. The germline V gene has CDR1 MNHNY and CDR2 SVGAGI (reference sequence). The CDR3 sequence is 15 residues long. The CDR3 DNA reads as TGTGCCAGCAGTTCCGTAGCGGGATACGCGGATACGCAGTATTTT. Protein: CASSSVAGYADTQYF.

The V and J genes are TRBV7-2 and TRBJ1-5; no reliable D call. V lost 4 bases, J lost 0 bases, and 10 bases lay in between. This CDR3 has 15 residues. CDR1 and CDR2 from the germline V gene are SGHTA and FQGNSA. The DNA of the CDR3 is TGTGCCAGCAGCTCCCGGGCCTATAGCAATCAGCCCCAGCATTTT. Amino acid sequence: CASSSRAYSNQPQHF.

The CDR3 here is CSARDSASQKNEKLFF. The CDR3 DNA sequence: TGCAGTGCTAGAGATTCAGCCTCGCAGAAAAATGAAAAACTGTTTTTT. This chain links TRBV20-1 with TRBJ1-4; D remains ambiguous. The V end lost 0 bases, the J end lost 5 bases, and 16 bases lay between the germline ends. CDR3 size: 16 residues. Germline V gives CDR1 DFQATT, CDR2 SNEGSKA (reference sequence).

The V call is TRBV4-1, the J call TRBJ2-1; no reliable D call. Germline loops: CDR1 MGHRA, CDR2 YSYEKL. V was cut by 1 base and J by 6 bases, with 13 bases left in between. The CDR3 spans 15 residues. CDR3 in DNA: TGCGCCAGCAGCCAAGGGCTAAGCAGGCCCAATGAGCAGTTCTTC. Its protein is CASSQGLSRPNEQFF.